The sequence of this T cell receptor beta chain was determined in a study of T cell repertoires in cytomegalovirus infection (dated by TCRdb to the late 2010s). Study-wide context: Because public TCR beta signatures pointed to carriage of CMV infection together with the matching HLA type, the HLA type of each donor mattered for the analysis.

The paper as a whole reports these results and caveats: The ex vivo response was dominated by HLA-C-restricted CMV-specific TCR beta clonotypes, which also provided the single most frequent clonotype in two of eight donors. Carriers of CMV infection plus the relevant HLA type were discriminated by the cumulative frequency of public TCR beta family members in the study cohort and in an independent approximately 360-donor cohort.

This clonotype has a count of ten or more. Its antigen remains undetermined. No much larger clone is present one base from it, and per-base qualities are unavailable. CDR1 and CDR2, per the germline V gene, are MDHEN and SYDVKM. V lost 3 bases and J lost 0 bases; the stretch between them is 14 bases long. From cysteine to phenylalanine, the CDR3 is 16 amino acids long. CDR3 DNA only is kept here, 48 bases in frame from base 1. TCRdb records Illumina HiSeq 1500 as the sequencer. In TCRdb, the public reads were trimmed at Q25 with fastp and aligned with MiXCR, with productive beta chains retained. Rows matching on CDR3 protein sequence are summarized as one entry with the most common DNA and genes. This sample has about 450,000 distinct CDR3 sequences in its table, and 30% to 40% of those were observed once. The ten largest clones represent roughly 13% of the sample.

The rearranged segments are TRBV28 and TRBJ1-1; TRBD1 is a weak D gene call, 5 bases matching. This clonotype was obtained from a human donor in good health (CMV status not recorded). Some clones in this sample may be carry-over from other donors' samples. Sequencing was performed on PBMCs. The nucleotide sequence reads TGTGCCAGCAGTTTCTTTGCCAGGGTCATGAACACTGAAGCTTTCTTT. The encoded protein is CASSFFARVMNTEAFF.